This TCR beta chain was obtained from a study of glioma-infiltrating T cells after dendritic cell vaccination. Study-level background: Autologous tumor lysate-pulsed dendritic cell vaccination was given between the early 2000s and the early 2010s. General study points: Higher TCR clonality did not directly relate to longer survival.

Method: immunoSEQ multiplex PCR; TCRdb's copy keeps in-frame clones and lacks some. The sample holds around 73,000 clones, more than 65% seen once. About this clone: Its antigen is unidentified.

V was cut by 0 bases and J by 7 bases, with 12 bases left in between. The CDR3 has 14 residues. Germline V gene lookup returns CDR1 ENHRY and CDR2 SYGVKD. The TCR sequence derives from a human donor with glioblastoma. V and J are TRBV10-3 and TRBJ1-2; D unclear. The source was blood, collected before dendritic cell vaccination. The CDR3 spells CAISESTGLGGYTF. The CDR3 nucleotides read TGTGCCATCAGTGAGTCGACGGGGTTGGGTGGCTACACCTTC.